A single sample gave rise to the 27 T cell receptor beta chains below, sequenced in a study of naive and memory T cell subsets. TCR cDNA received a 3' ligated oligonucleotide that carried a UMI. Ligated cDNA underwent four rounds of PCR with nested alpha and beta constant region primers and SP2. A single record per CDR3 protein comes from TCRdb applying MiXCR to the 5' RACE reads. Of 30,000 to 40,000 distinct CDR3 sequences listed, over 15% are singletons. These receptors all come from a female donor in good health.

This clonotype was recorded many times. The chain combines TRBV20-1 with TRBJ2-3; D is tentatively TRBD1 or TRBD2 (6 bases each). The CDR3 covers 13 residues. The germline V gene encodes CDR1 DFQATT and CDR2 SNEGSKA (reference sequence). V lost 3 bases and J 6 bases, leaving 13 bases between the germline ends. CDR3 amino acids: CSARRGAGDTQYF. The CDR3 nucleotides are TGCAGTGCTAGGAGGGGGGCCGGGGATACGCAGTATTTT.

Many counts were recorded for this clonotype. V and J are TRBV7-8 and TRBJ2-7; TRBD1 agrees at 11 bases. Looked up from germline, CDR1 is SGHVS and CDR2 is FQNEAQ. J lost 3 bases, V lost 1 base, and 8 bases had no gene match. The CDR3 runs to 17 residues. As DNA, the CDR3 is TGTGCCAGCAGCTTAGAAATCTCTGGGACAGGGGGCTACGAGCAGTACTTC. It translates to CASSLEISGTGGYEQYF.

This clonotype came up many times. V and J are TRBV20-1 and TRBJ1-4; tentatively, D is TRBD1 (6 bases). V dropped 8 bases and J dropped 5 bases, with 15 bases sitting between them. The CDR3 loop spans 13 amino acids. Germline values: CDR1 DFQATT, CDR2 SNEGSKA (reference sequence). In DNA, the CDR3 is TGCAGTACCGCGGGCAGGGGAAATGAAAAACTGTTTTTT. Translating it yields CSTAGRGNEKLFF.

This clonotype was detected many times. V usage is TRBV6-5 and J usage is TRBJ1-4; 7 nucleotides align to TRBD1. Germline loops: CDR1 MNHEY, CDR2 SVGAGI. CDR3 length equals 15 residues. V dropped 6 bases and J dropped 0; count of bases not matched to a gene: 4. The CDR3, as DNA: TGTGCCAGCAGGCGCGGACAGGCAACTAATGAAAAACTGTTTTTT. Translating gives CASRRGQATNEKLFF.

In this sample, this clonotype turned up many times. The chain has TRBV6-6 and TRBJ2-7; 7 bases fit TRBD1. CDR3 size: 15 residues. Trimming removed 6 bases from V and 2 bases from J; junction bases left unmatched: 10. Germline V gene sequence: CDR1 MNHNY, CDR2 SVGAGI (reference sequence). The CDR3 reads CASSEGTALAYEQYF. CDR3 bases: TGTGCCAGCAGCGAGGGGACAGCCCTCGCCTACGAGCAGTACTTC.

By share of the sample, this clonotype is medium-sized. The chain joins TRBV6-1 to TRBJ2-7; TRBD1 aligns across 7 bases. The CDR3 has 13 amino acids. From germline, CDR1 is MNHNS and CDR2 SASEGT. Losses at the gene ends were 7 bases for V and 2 bases for J; bases not matched to a gene: 5. CDR3 DNA sequence: TGTGCCAGCACCACGACAGGGCCCTACGAGCAGTACTTC. Translating gives CASTTTGPYEQYF.

This clonotype has a count of ten or more. The chain employs TRBV6-5 and TRBJ1-5; D gene uncertain. V was cut by 6 bases and J by 3 bases, with 9 bases left in between. Germline V gives CDR1 MNHEY, CDR2 SVGAGI. The CDR3 contains 13 residues. The CDR3 DNA is TGTGCCAGCAGGGGGTCTTTCAATCAGCCCCAGCATTTT. Amino acid sequence: CASRGSFNQPQHF.

The sample holds many counts of this clonotype. The chain is built from TRBV9 and TRBJ2-3; a possible D gene is TRBD2 (6 bases). The CDR3 is 13 amino acids. Germline assignment: CDR1 SGDLS and CDR2 YYNGEE. The ends were cut back, 3 bases at V and 2 bases at J, with 7 bases in the middle. The CDR3 DNA reads TGTGCCAGCAGCGGGAGGGACACAGATACGCAGTATTTT. It specifies CASSGRDTDTQYF.

This clonotype was counted ten times or more. The V and J genes are TRBV12-3 or TRBV12-4 and TRBJ2-3, with D possibly being TRBD1 or TRBD2 (5 bases each). V lost 6 bases and J lost 1, with 14 bases in between. The CDR3 contains 15 residues. CDR3 region: CASRGTAARTDTQYF. The CDR3 DNA reads TGTGCCAGCAGAGGGACCGCCGCCCGCACAGATACGCAGTATTTT.

This clonotype occurred many times. This chain uses TRBV9 with TRBJ2-1; the match to TRBD2 covers 11 bases. V was clipped by 0 bases and J by 10 bases; unmatched bases: 9. This CDR3 is built from 16 residues. Germline CDR1 SGDLS, CDR2 YYNGEE. The CDR3 here is CASSVGGSGGAKEQFF. The DNA of the CDR3 is TGTGCCAGCAGCGTAGGTGGTAGCGGGGGGGCAAAGGAGCAGTTCTTC.

This clonotype was counted once. V and J are TRBV6-2 or TRBV6-3 and TRBJ1-2; D ambiguous. Trimming shortened V by 0 bases and J by 8 bases, and 4 bases separated the two germline ends. Germline CDR1 is MNHEY and CDR2 is SVGEGT. The CDR3 spans 11 residues. CDR3 residues: CASSYSVGYTF. The CDR3 coding sequence is TGTGCCAGCAGTTACTCGGTCGGCTACACCTTC.

V and J are TRBV9 and TRBJ2-4; D remains unclear. The germline V and J ends were trimmed by 3 bases and 0 bases, with 4 bases remaining between them. There are 13 residues in the CDR3. The germline gives CDR1 SGDLS, CDR2 YYNGEE. CDR3 in amino acids: CASSGVAKNIQYF. CDR3 nucleotides: TGTGCCAGCAGCGGGGTAGCCAAAAACATTCAGTACTTC.

This rearrangement joins TRBV16 to TRBJ2-7; a weak D match, TRBD1 (7 bases). Trimming shortened V by 4 bases and J by 4 bases, and 17 bases separated the two germline ends. Germline-derived CDR1 and CDR2 are KGHSY and FQNENV. The CDR3 covers 15 residues. The CDR3 DNA sequence: TGTGCCAGCAGCCCGCGGTTCTCAGGGGGGTACGAGCAGTACTTC. Its protein product is CASSPRFSGGYEQYF.

This clonotype turned up a few times. A read error may produce the germline difference seen at one junction end. The chain couples TRBV6-5 to TRBJ1-2; D gene unclear. CDR1 and CDR2 (germline): MNHEY, SVGAGI. The CDR3 runs to 15 residues. The CDR3 DNA follows: TGTGCCAGCAGTTACTCCCCGACTTCTAACTATGGCGACACCTTC. Protein: CASSYSPTSNYGDTF.

This clonotype came up many times. The chain couples TRBV12-3 or TRBV12-4 to TRBJ1-1; the match to TRBD1 covers 7 bases. V gave up 5 bases and J gave up 10 bases; unmatched junction bases: 10. This CDR3 comprises 13 residues. CDR3 sequence (DNA): TGTGCCAGCAGTAAATCGACAGGGCAAGTAGCTTTCTTT. Amino acid sequence: CASSKSTGQVAFF.

This clonotype was counted between two and nine times. The J gene is TRBJ1-5, the V gene TRBV5-1, with 9 positions matching TRBD1. Germline V gene lookup returns CDR1 SGHRS and CDR2 YFSETQ. V lost 2 bases and J lost 6; bases outside the gene matches: 3. The CDR3 sequence is 14 residues long. The CDR3 here is CASSLGQGSQPQHF. The CDR3 DNA reads TGCGCCAGCAGCTTAGGACAGGGGTCTCAGCCCCAGCATTTT.

This clonotype has a count of ten or more. The chain employs TRBV29-1 and TRBJ1-2; D gene unclear. V was pared by 1 base and J by 7 bases, with 10 bases between. Germline-derived CDR1 and CDR2 are SQVTM and ANQGSEA. The CDR3 covers 12 residues. DNA of the CDR3: TGCAGCGTTGAAGTCCGGACGGCTGGCTACACCTTC. Protein product: CSVEVRTAGYTF.

This clonotype showed up many times. This chain connects TRBV20-1 to TRBJ2-7, with 10 bases lining up with TRBD2. The CDR3 has 14 residues. The V and J ends lost 5 bases and 3 bases, in that order; junction bases with no gene match: 7. Germline V gives CDR1 DFQATT, CDR2 SNEGSKA (reference sequence). CDR3 sequence (DNA): TGCAGTGCTCCCGGGGCTAGCGGGGGCTACGAGCAGTACTTC. It is translated as CSAPGASGGYEQYF.

This clonotype appeared a few times. Being one base from a much bigger clone, this may be a read error. The chain has TRBV6-1 and TRBJ1-2; D gene uncertain. The CDR3 runs 16 residues. Germline lookup yields CDR1 MNHNS and CDR2 SASEGT. CDR3 bases: TGTGCCAGCACCCCCGAAGGGTCCTCCCGAGACTATGGCGACACCTTC. It is translated as CASTPEGSSRDYGDTF.

This chain joins TRBV28 and TRBJ2-7, with TRBD2 identical over 16 bases. Germline V gives CDR1 MDHEN, CDR2 SYDVKM. With 4 bases clipped from V and 2 bases from J, the junction kept 5 bases outside the gene matches. This CDR3 is built from 17 residues. CDR3 DNA: TGTGCCAGCAGTTCCCCCGGGACTAGCGGGGGGGCCTACGAGCAGTACTTC. Translating it yields CASSSPGTSGGAYEQYF.

This clonotype was recorded many times. The V gene is TRBV12-3 or TRBV12-4, the J gene TRBJ2-3; 7 nucleotides line up with TRBD1. This CDR3 region has 14 residues. The trim removed 7 bases at V and 1 base at J, leaving 5 bases unmatched. CDR3 coding DNA: TGTGCCAGCATGACAGGGATGGGCACAGATACGCAGTATTTT. Translating gives CASMTGMGTDTQYF.

By sample fraction, this clonotype is medium-sized. The chain joins TRBV5-1 to TRBJ2-5; no definite D call. Looked up from germline, CDR1 is SGHRS and CDR2 is YFSETQ. Trimming left V 1 base short and J 1 base short, with 2 bases between. This CDR3 is 12 amino acids long. CDR3 in amino acids: CASSLSQETQYF. The CDR3 DNA sequence: TGCGCCAGCAGCTTGTCCCAAGAGACCCAGTACTTC.

A remark on this clonotype: A clone one base away is much larger, so this may be a read error. The chain couples TRBV27 to TRBJ2-3; 11 positions match TRBD2. Germline V gene lookup returns CDR1 MNHEY and CDR2 SMNVEV (reference sequence). The CDR3 spans 21 residues. CDR3 in amino acids: CASSPTTLAGGRHFSTDMQYF. For the CDR3, the DNA is TGTGCCAGCAGTCCAACGACGCTAGCGGGGGGACGCCACTTTAGCACAGATATGCAGTATTTT.

This clonotype was seen more than once but under ten times. This rearrangement joins TRBV5-1 to TRBJ1-1, with a weak D call TRBD1 (6 bases). Germline V gene sequence: CDR1 SGHRS, CDR2 YFSETQ. This CDR3 is built from 13 residues. Deletions cut 0 bases from V and 5 bases from J, with 8 bases between. The CDR3 region has the DNA TGCGCCAGCAGCTTGGAGGGGGGGACTGAAGCTTTCTTT. It yields the protein CASSLEGGTEAFF.

The chain links TRBV20-1 to TRBJ2-7; D gene unclear. Looked up from germline, CDR1 is DFQATT and CDR2 is SNEGSKA (reference sequence). V was pared by 2 bases and J by 5 bases, with 13 bases between. This CDR3 spans 13 amino acids. Here the CDR3 reads CSARLPLANEQYF. The CDR3, as DNA: TGCAGTGCTAGACTCCCTCTGGCGAACGAGCAGTACTTC.

The chain is built from TRBV29-1 and TRBJ2-2; 9 bases are shared with TRBD2. This CDR3 comprises 15 residues. V lost 0 bases and J lost 7; bases outside the gene matches: 6. Germline loops: CDR1 SQVTM, CDR2 ANQGSEA. CDR3 DNA: TGCAGCGTTGAAGATCCTCTAGCGGGGAACGGGGAGCTGTTTTTT. It encodes CSVEDPLAGNGELFF.

In this sample, this clonotype turned up many times. The V and J genes are TRBV5-1 and TRBJ1-1; D remains ambiguous. Germline values: CDR1 SGHRS, CDR2 YFSETQ. CDR3 size: 15 residues. V dropped 0 bases and J dropped 5 bases, with 14 bases sitting between them. The CDR3 DNA is TGCGCCAGCAGCTTGGAGGTCCAGAAGTGGACTGAAGCTTTCTTT. Protein sequence: CASSLEVQKWTEAFF.